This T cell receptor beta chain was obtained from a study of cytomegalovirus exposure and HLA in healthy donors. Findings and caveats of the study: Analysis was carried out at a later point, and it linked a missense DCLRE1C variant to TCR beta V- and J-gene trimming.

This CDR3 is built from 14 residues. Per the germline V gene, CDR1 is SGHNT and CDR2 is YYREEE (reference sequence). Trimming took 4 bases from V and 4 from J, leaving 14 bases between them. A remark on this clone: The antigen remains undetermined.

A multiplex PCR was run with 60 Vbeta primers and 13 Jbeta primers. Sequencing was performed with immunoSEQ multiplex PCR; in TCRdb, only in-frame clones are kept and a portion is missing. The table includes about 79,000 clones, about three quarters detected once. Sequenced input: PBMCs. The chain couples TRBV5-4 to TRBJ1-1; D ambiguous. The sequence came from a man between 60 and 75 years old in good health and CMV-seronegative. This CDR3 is CASSPTWTSTEAFF. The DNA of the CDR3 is TGTGCCAGCAGCCCGACCTGGACTTCCACTGAAGCTTTCTTT.